The present entry profiles one TCR beta chain with its context. Its target is unknown. Generated by immunoSEQ multiplex PCR, the TCRdb table keeps only in-frame clones and is missing some. The top ten hold 0.75% of the sample, which has about 58,000 clones, more than 80% seen once. CDR3 length: 16 amino acids. CDR1 is SGHRS and CDR2 is YFSETQ in the germline V gene. The J segment lost 8 bases and the V segment lost 0 bases, leaving 8 bases of the junction unmatched. The sample originates from a study of OX40 agonist ivuxolimab in advanced cancers. Points from the study as a whole: More expanded clones were found, on average, in CD8+ than in CD4+ T cells.

The sample was CD4+ or CD8+ T cells sorted from blood, taken in a trial of the OX40 agonist ivuxolimab. The rearrangement links TRBV5-1 to TRBJ2-1; 10 bases fit TRBD2. The clonotype originates from an adult with an advanced solid tumor such as melanoma, head and neck, liver or kidney cancer. DNA of the CDR3: TGCGCCAGCAGCTTGGAATTCGCTAGCGGGGGAGATGAGCAGTTCTTC. Translating gives CASSLEFASGGDEQFF.